A selection of T cell receptor beta chains follows, all from one sample in a study of PD-1 blockade in classical Hodgkin lymphoma. The table came from immunoSEQ multiplex PCR; TCRdb's copy has only in-frame clones and leaves some out. The sample contains about 16,000 clones, roughly 80% of which appear only once. The source was CD4+ T cells from blood, collected at baseline. The receptors shown here come from a human donor with classical Hodgkin lymphoma. Each CDR3 is given with its conserved first and last residue. A D gene is named only where the DNA matches it firmly. Clone size is shown for a subset of rows, as once, few, many or a class of expanded clone.

TRBD1 | TRBJ2-7 | TRBV7-3 | NA | CASSKHRGPYEQYF | TGTGCCAGCAGCAAACACAGGGGTCCCTACGAGCAGTACTTC
TRBD2 | TRBJ2-3 | TRBV2 | once | CASSVAGETQYF | TGTGCCAGCAGTGTGGCGGGGGAGACGCAGTATTTT
NA | TRBJ1-3 | TRBV5-6 | NA | CASSAAGGRGNTIYF | TGTGCCAGCAGCGCCGCGGGGGGTCGTGGAAACACCATATATTTT
NA | TRBJ1-2 | TRBV28 | NA | CASRPGADYGYTF | TGTGCCAGCAGGCCTGGGGCGGACTATGGCTACACCTTC
NA | TRBJ2-2 | TRBV5-3 | NA | CARSPTTPNTGELFF | TGTGCCAGAAGCCCTACTACCCCCAACACCGGGGAGCTGTTTTTT
NA | TRBJ2-3 | TRBV5-1 | NA | CASSWGDISTDTQYF | TGCGCCAGCAGCTGGGGGGACATTAGCACAGATACGCAGTATTTT
NA | TRBJ1-2 | TRBV7-9 | NA | CASTEGPFGYTF | TGTGCCAGCACCGAGGGACCGTTTGGCTACACCTTC
TRBD1 | TRBJ1-2 | TRBV6-5 | NA | CASSYRDRGRIGYTF | TGTGCCAGCAGTTACCGGGACAGGGGAAGAATAGGCTACACCTTC
NA | TRBJ1-2 | TRBV5-1 | once | CASSSGQGANYGYTF | TGCGCCAGCAGCTCCGGGCAGGGCGCAAACTATGGCTACACCTTC
TRBD1 | TRBJ1-3 | TRBV27 | NA | CASSPNDRDGNTIYF | TGTGCCAGCAGTCCCAACGACAGGGATGGAAACACCATATATTTT
NA | TRBJ2-2 | TRBV4-2 | NA | CASSQESRAGELFF | TGTGCCAGCAGCCAAGAGTCGAGGGCCGGGGAGCTGTTTTTT
NA | TRBJ2-6 | TRBV7-3 | once | CASSLLGANVLTF | TGTGCCAGCAGCTTATTAGGGGCCAACGTCCTGACTTTC
NA | TRBJ1-1 | TRBV6-1 | NA | CASRGWEGTEAFF | TGTGCCAGCCGGGGGTGGGAAGGCACTGAAGCTTTCTTT
TRBD1 | TRBJ2-7 | TRBV18 | NA | CASSPGQGEVYEQYF | TGTGCCAGCTCACCCGGACAGGGGGAGGTCTACGAGCAGTACTTC
NA | TRBJ1-5 | TRBV19 | NA | CASSIPRGGWNNQPQHF | TGTGCCAGTAGTATACCCCGTGGAGGGTGGAACAATCAGCCCCAGCATTTT
NA | TRBJ1-3 | TRBV9 | NA | CASSASITDRSYSGNTIYF | TGTGCCAGCAGCGCTTCCATCACTGACAGGTCCTACTCTGGAAACACCATATATTTT
TRBD1 | TRBJ2-3 | TRBV7-9 | NA | CASRTGQGRFGTDTQYF | TGTGCCAGCAGAACGGGACAGGGGCGATTTGGCACAGATACGCAGTATTTT
TRBD1 | TRBJ1-6 | TRBV10-3 | NA | CAIGPTDRDPLHF | TGTGCCATCGGCCCCACGGACAGGGATCCCCTCCACTTT
NA | TRBJ1-4 | TRBV6-1 | NA | CASSGQVPEEKLFF | TGTGCCAGCAGTGGACAGGTGCCGGAGGAAAAACTGTTTTTT
TRBD1 | TRBJ1-5 | TRBV2 | NA | CASSEGDRINQPQHF | TGTGCCAGCAGTGAGGGGGACAGAATCAATCAGCCCCAGCATTTT
NA | TRBJ1-2 | TRBV5-6 | NA | CASSLLGNGYTF | TGTGCCAGCAGCTTGCTGGGGAATGGCTACACCTTC
NA | TRBJ1-1 | TRBV7-9 | NA | CASSYPGHLNTEAFF | TGTGCCAGCAGCTACCCGGGACATCTGAACACTGAAGCTTTCTTT
NA | TRBJ1-1 | TRBV9 | NA | CASSVAGRGITEAFF | TGTGCCAGCAGCGTAGCTGGGAGGGGAATCACTGAAGCTTTCTTT
NA | TRBJ2-7 | TRBV6-5 | NA | CASSYRGRQYF | TGTGCCAGCAGTTACAGGGGGAGGCAGTACTTC
TRBD1 | TRBJ1-2 | TRBV28 | NA | CASSSGTGGYGYTF | TGTGCCAGCAGTTCCGGGACAGGGGGCTATGGCTACACCTTC
TRBD2 | TRBJ2-1 | TRBV9 | NA | CASSGGGNYNEQFF | TGTGCCAGCAGCGGCGGGGGAAACTACAATGAGCAGTTCTTC
TRBD1 | TRBJ2-7 | TRBV27 | NA | CASSGTGVSYEQYF | TGTGCCAGCAGTGGGACAGGGGTATCCTACGAGCAGTACTTC
TRBD1 | TRBJ2-7 | TRBV5-1 | NA | CASSGTGGPYEQYF | TGCGCCAGCAGCGGGACAGGGGGTCCCTACGAGCAGTACTTC
TRBD2 | TRBJ2-3 | TRBV7-2 | NA | CATNTPRLADTQYF | TGTGCCACCAATACCCCCCGACTAGCGGATACGCAGTATTTT